One sample yielded the 9 T cell receptor delta chains listed below, sequenced in a study of Vδ1+ human thymocytes. Study-wide findings and caveats: Highly polyclonal TRG and TRD repertoires with Gaussian CDR3 length distributions appeared in thymus.

Their antigens remain unidentified. RNA was extracted from the cells and then reverse transcribed. The CDR3 regions were amplified by multiplex PCR from V-gene primers to a constant-region primer. TCRdb redid the clone calls on the multiplex PCR reads with CATT. The sample has about 73,000 delta-chain clones, more than 30% seen once. Sequencing was performed on Vdelta1+ gamma-delta thymocytes from the thymus. Sample subset: FACS-sorted CD3+ TCRalphabeta- TCRVdelta1+ TCRVdelta2- thymocytes. The source is a boy in the first two years of life who had congenital heart surgery.

This clone was detected only a few times. The germline gene is not matched at one end of the junction; a read error may be the cause. The V and J genes are TRDV2 and TRDJ1; D remains ambiguous. From germline, CDR1 is GEAIGNYY and CDR2 EKD. CDR3 length: 13 amino acids. The CDR3 DNA reads as TGTGCCCGTGACACTACGGACACCGATAAACTCATCTTT. It encodes CARDTTDTDKLIF.

The V call is TRDV1, the J call TRDJ1; 9 nucleotides match TRDD3. The V gene end was trimmed by 4 bases and the J gene end by 2 bases; junction bases not matched to a gene: 17. The CDR3 runs to 19 residues. CDR1 TSWWSYY and CDR2 QGS come from the germline V gene. CDR3: CALGVKGLKTGGPTDKLIF. The CDR3 DNA follows: TGTGCTCTTGGGGTCAAGGGCTTGAAGACTGGGGGACCTACCGATAAACTCATCTTT.

This clone was counted between two and nine times. The chain links TRDV2 to TRDJ3; 12 nucleotides agree with TRDD3. CDR1 is GEAIGNYY and CDR2 is EKD in the germline V gene. The V segment lost 1 base and the J segment 0 bases; nucleotides outside the gene matches: 9. The CDR3 is made up of 21 amino acids. The CDR3 nucleotides read TGTGCCTGTGACACGTACTGGGGGATACCCCGCAGCTCCTGGGACACCCGACAGATGTTTTTC. Its translation: CACDTYWGIPRSSWDTRQMFF.

This clone was counted a few times. The genes are TRDV1 and TRDJ1; 8 positions agree with TRDD3. The CDR3 has 24 amino acids. Looked up from germline, CDR1 is TSWWSYY and CDR2 is QGS. With 0 bases clipped from V and 2 bases from J, the junction kept 29 bases outside the gene matches. The CDR3 loop is CALGELGYRDTGGLYALCTDKLIF. In DNA form, the CDR3 reads TGTGCTCTTGGGGAACTCGGCTACCGGGATACTGGGGGTCTCTATGCCTTGTGTACCGATAAACTCATCTTT.

V and J are TRDV1 and TRDJ1; tentatively, D is TRDD2 (5 bases). V was cut by 4 bases and J by 0 bases, with 27 bases left in between. Germline CDR1 and CDR2: TSWWSYY and QGS. The CDR3 consists of 20 residues. The CDR3 DNA follows: TGTGCTCTTGGGGTTCCTCCGGTTACGGGTGTACCCTTTGACACCGATAAACTCATCTTT. As protein: CALGVPPVTGVPFDTDKLIF.

The sample holds a few counts of this clone. This rearrangement joins TRDV1 to TRDJ1; a weak D match, TRDD3 (8 bases). V lost 0 bases to trimming and J lost 0 bases, with 32 bases between them. Germline V gene data show CDR1 as TSWWSYY and CDR2 as QGS. The CDR3 spans 23 residues. CDR3 sequence: CALGELGLSYVTGGPRYTDKLIF. Written as DNA, the CDR3 is TGTGCTCTTGGGGAACTTGGCCTTTCCTACGTGACTGGGGGGCCCAGGTACACCGATAAACTCATCTTT.

This rearrangement joins TRDV1 to TRDJ1; D may match TRDD2 or TRDD3 (8 bases each). The CDR3 is 21 amino acids. The ends were cut back, 3 bases at V and 0 bases at J, with 29 bases in the middle. Germline CDR1 TSWWSYY, CDR2 QGS. DNA of the CDR3: TGTGCTCTTGGGGACTTGGCCTTCCTAGGCCTACTGGGGGTTTACACCGATAAACTCATCTTT. Its protein product is CALGDLAFLGLLGVYTDKLIF.

This clone was seen more than once but under ten times. This chain links TRDV1 with TRDJ1; 9 nucleotides agree with TRDD3. Trimming removed 1 base from V and 2 bases from J; junction bases left unmatched: 26. In germline, CDR1 is TSWWSYY, CDR2 QGS. There are 23 residues in the CDR3. CDR3: CALGEQGLGATGGYKGLTDKLIF. Written as DNA, the CDR3 is TGTGCTCTTGGGGAACAGGGGCTCGGAGCTACCGGGGGATACAAGGGGCTGACCGATAAACTCATCTTT.

The chain combines TRDV1 with TRDJ1, with D possibly called TRDD2 or TRDD3 (5 bases each). The CDR3 consists of 22 residues. Trimming stripped 3 bases from V and 0 bases from J, with 32 bases between. CDR1 is TSWWSYY and CDR2 is QGS in the germline V gene. The CDR3 is CALGDHPTLFRRTGPNTDKLIF. The DNA of the CDR3 is TGTGCTCTTGGGGACCATCCAACTCTGTTTCGGCGTACTGGTCCTAACACCGATAAACTCATCTTT.